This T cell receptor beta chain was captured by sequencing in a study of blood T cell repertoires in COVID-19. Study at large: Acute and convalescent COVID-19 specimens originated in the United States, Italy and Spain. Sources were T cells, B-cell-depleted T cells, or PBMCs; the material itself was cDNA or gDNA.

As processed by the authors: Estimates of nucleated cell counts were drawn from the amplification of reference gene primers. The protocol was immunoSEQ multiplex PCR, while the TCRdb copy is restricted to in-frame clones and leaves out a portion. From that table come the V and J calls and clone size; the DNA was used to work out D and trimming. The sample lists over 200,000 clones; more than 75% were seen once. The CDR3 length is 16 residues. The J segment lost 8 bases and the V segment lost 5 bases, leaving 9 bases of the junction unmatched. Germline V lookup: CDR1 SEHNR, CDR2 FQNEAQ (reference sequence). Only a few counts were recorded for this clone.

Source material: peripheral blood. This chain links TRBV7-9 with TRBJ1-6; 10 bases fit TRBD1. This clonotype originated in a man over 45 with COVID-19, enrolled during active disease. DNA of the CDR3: TGTGCCAGCAGCCCGGACCGGGACAGGGGTTATTCACCCCTCCACTTT. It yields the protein CASSPDRDRGYSPLHF.